A single sample gave rise to the 12 T cell receptor beta chains below, sequenced in a study of technical replicates of blood from a few donors. Data came from immunoSEQ multiplex PCR; TCRdb stores just in-frame clones and leaves some out. The data show about 61,000 clones, more than 70% seen once. The sequencing input was PBMCs. These receptors were obtained from a human donor in good health. Some clones in this sample may be carry-over from other donors' samples.

J is TRBJ2-7 and V is TRBV2; D unresolved. The germline V gene has CDR1 SNHLY and CDR2 FYNNEI. V was cut by 4 bases and J by 6 bases, with 4 bases left in between. This CDR3 spans 10 amino acids. The CDR3, as DNA: TGTGCCAGCAGTGTACTCGAGCAGTACTTC. It encodes CASSVLEQYF.

The rearrangement uses TRBV30 and TRBJ2-1, with 7 bases aligning to TRBD2. With 5 bases clipped from V and 5 bases from J, the junction kept 9 bases outside the gene matches. This CDR3 contains 14 residues. Germline values: CDR1 GTSNPN, CDR2 SVGIG (reference sequence). CDR3 nucleotides: TGTGCCTGGGGCCCTAGCGGAGTTCACAATGAGCAGTTCTTC. This gives the protein CAWGPSGVHNEQFF.

The sample holds one count of this clone. The rearrangement joins TRBV12-5 to TRBJ1-2, with 7 bases aligning to TRBD1. Germline V gene sequence: CDR1 LGHNT, CDR2 FRNRAP. The CDR3 is 15 amino acids. V lost 6 bases and J lost 0; bases outside the gene matches: 7. CDR3 region: CASGLEGATNYGYTF. The DNA of the CDR3 is TGTGCTAGTGGGCTTGAGGGGGCTACTAACTATGGCTACACCTTC.

The chain carries TRBV7-9 and TRBJ2-5; 8 bases match TRBD1. Germline V CDR1 and CDR2: SEHNR, FQNEAQ (reference sequence). The ends lost 5 bases at V and 6 bases at J; junction bases unmatched: 5. This CDR3 contains 13 residues. The DNA of the CDR3 is TGTGCCAGCAGCGGACAGGGTCAGAAGACCCAGTACTTC. As protein: CASSGQGQKTQYF.

V usage is TRBV2 and J usage is TRBJ1-6, with D hard to call. CDR1 and CDR2 from the germline V gene are SNHLY and FYNNEI. The ends were cut back, 5 bases at V and 10 bases at J, with 9 bases in the middle. This CDR3 contains 12 residues. The CDR3 loop is CASSLSISPLHF. As DNA, the CDR3 is TGTGCCAGCAGTCTATCAATCTCACCCCTCCACTTT.

This sequence joins TRBV28 and TRBJ2-7, with TRBD2 matching over 8 bases. Losses at the gene ends were 2 bases for V and 6 bases for J; bases not matched to a gene: 6. The CDR3 consists of 14 residues. Germline-derived CDR1 and CDR2 are MDHEN and SYDVKM. The CDR3 region has the DNA TGTGCCAGCAGTTTACCGAGCGGGAGTTCCGAGCAGTACTTC. This codes for CASSLPSGSSEQYF. The whole variable domain, remainder taken from reference TRBV28 and TRBJ2-7, is DVKVTQSSRYLVKRTGEKVFLECVQDMDHENMFWYRQDPGLGLRLIYFSYDVKMKEKGDIPEGYSVSREKKERFSLILESASTNQTSMYLCASSLPSGSSEQYFGPGTRLTVT.

V and J are TRBV12-5 and TRBJ2-5; the match to TRBD2 covers 7 bases. CDR1 is LGHNT and CDR2 is FRNRAP in the germline V gene. Trimming at V came to 4 bases and at J to 3 bases, leaving 5 bases not matched to a gene. The CDR3 totals 14 residues. CDR3 amino acids: CASGSRAGEETQYF. In DNA form, the CDR3 reads TGTGCTAGTGGTTCCCGGGCGGGGGAAGAGACCCAGTACTTC.

The chain carries TRBV29-1 and TRBJ2-1; possible D gene TRBD2, 6 bases. Between the trimmed V and J ends, which lost 7 bases and 10 bases, there was a span of 20 bases. The V gene's germline CDR1 is SQVTM and CDR2 ANQGSEA. CDR3 length: 13 residues. This CDR3 is CSAQIGGVGEQFF. The CDR3 region has the DNA TGCAGCGCCCAGATCGGGGGAGTAGGGGAGCAGTTCTTC.

The rearrangement joins TRBV5-1 to TRBJ2-1; TRBD1 agrees at 8 bases. Germline CDR1 reads SGHRS; CDR2 reads YFSETQ. The CDR3 runs to 14 residues. V trimming: 4 bases; J trimming: 2 bases; junction bases outside the gene matches: 2. The CDR3 nucleotides read TGCGCCAGCAGCAAACAGGGGGCCTACAATGAGCAGTTCTTC. Protein: CASSKQGAYNEQFF.

This clone has more than one count but fewer than ten. The V and J genes are TRBV7-9 and TRBJ2-5; D is unresolved. Germline-derived CDR1 and CDR2 are SEHNR and FQNEAQ (reference sequence). The CDR3 totals 13 residues. V was cut by 1 base and J by 5 bases, with 8 bases left in between. In nucleotides, the CDR3 is TGTGCCAGCAGCTTAGACGACGGGGAGACCCAGTACTTC. Protein: CASSLDDGETQYF.

The chain is built from TRBV27 and TRBJ2-7; 12 bases agree with TRBD2. Unmatched junction bases numbered 19, after V lost 8 bases and J lost 2 bases. CDR1 and CDR2 from the germline V gene are MNHEY and SMNVEV (reference sequence). CDR3 length: 19 amino acids. CDR3 sequence reads: CASELAGGLRIKRTYEQYF. CDR3 sequence (DNA): TGTGCCAGCGAGCTAGCGGGGGGGCTCCGGATAAAAAGAACCTACGAGCAGTACTTC.

V is TRBV7-2 and J is TRBJ2-5; 8 bases are a match to TRBD2. The CDR3 is 16 residues long. CDR1 is SGHTA, CDR2 FQGNSA, per germline. Germline trimming cut 0 bases from V and 5 bases from J; bases unmatched to any gene: 8. In DNA form, the CDR3 reads TGTGCCAGCAGCTTAGCGCTCCGGGGGGGCGGGGAGACCCAGTACTTC. Protein: CASSLALRGGGETQYF.